This T cell receptor (beta chain) was identified in a study of technical replicates of blood from a few donors. CDR3 length equals 13 residues. Trimming removed 3 bases at V and 2 bases at J, with 7 bases between. Germline assignment: CDR1 LNHDA and CDR2 SQIVND (reference sequence). TCRdb's table, derived via immunoSEQ multiplex PCR, lists solely in-frame clones and lacks some. The sample carries tens of thousands of clones, around 94% recorded once. The TCR comes from a human donor in good health. The sample taken for sequencing was T cells isolated from PBMCs. The gene calls are TRBV19 and TRBJ1-1; D remains ambiguous. Here the CDR3 reads CASSINRNTEAFF. CDR3 in DNA: TGTGCCAGTAGTATCAACAGAAACACTGAAGCTTTCTTT.